This T cell receptor (beta chain) was captured by sequencing in a study of cytomegalovirus exposure and HLA in healthy donors. Across the study: An early release of data contained 70 million to 95 million unique TCRs, which came from HLA-typed donors. Study results and limitations: The listing of 150 to 200 TCR beta chains classed them as cytomegalovirus-associated.

This clone was counted a few times. Its antigen is undetermined. Germline V lookup: CDR1 MDHEN, CDR2 SYDVKM. With 8 bases removed from V and 8 bases from J, the gap between germline ends came to 16 bases. The length of the CDR3 is 14 residues. Primers for the PCR totalled 60 Vbeta and 13 Jbeta. Authors' methods: As a later analysis found, there were tens of millions of unique TCR beta chains, of which some 10 million were shared. TCRdb's table, derived via immunoSEQ multiplex PCR, lists solely in-frame clones and lacks some. V, J and clone size reflect that table, while D and trimming were determined from the DNA. Here the sample spans about 130,000 clones, around three quarters being singletons.

The chain combines TRBV28 with TRBJ1-6, with a weak D call TRBD1 (5 bases). The sequencing sample was made of PBMCs. The receptor was derived from a middle-aged man in good health and CMV-seropositive. In DNA, the CDR3 is TGTGCCAGCTCCTCGGGCAGGGAGGATTCACCCCTCCACTTT. Its translation is CASSSGREDSPLHF.